This TCR beta chain derives from a study of T cells in Graves' hyperthyroidism and ophthalmopathy. TCR beta CDR3 region amplification was performed from RNA transcripts. First-round RT-PCR with HTBI primers amplified the TCR CDR3 region. MiXCR, run by TCRdb on the multiplex PCR reads, gives a single entry per CDR3 protein. The table lists about 260,000 distinct CDR3 sequences, roughly 15% of them singletons. Trimming took 3 bases from V and 3 from J; bases not matched to a gene: 8. Germline V gene lookup returns CDR1 SGHTA and CDR2 FQGNSA. The CDR3 is 16 amino acids. This clonotype was seen just once. The receptor was derived from a woman between 18 and 29 years old with Graves' ophthalmopathy. Sequencing was done on a sample of blood. This rearrangement joins TRBV7-2 to TRBJ1-5, with 7 bases identical to TRBD1. CDR3 coding DNA: TGTGCCAGCAGCTTCGCGCCAGGGGGTAACAATCAGCCCCAGCATTTT. Its protein is CASSFAPGGNNQPQHF.